The clone carrying this T cell receptor beta chain was recorded a few times. No antigen is known for it. Unique molecular identifiers were incorporated when the TCRbeta library was constructed. TCRdb re-analysed the PCR reads in MiXCR, keeping a single row per CDR3 protein. The data contain around 600,000 distinct CDR3 sequences, 23% of them singletons. This record belongs to a study of T-cell reconstitution after alpha-beta-depleted transplantation in children. Overall study findings and caveats: One year post-transplant, T-cell counts and diversity were largely derived from T cells produced anew. About two months after transplant, alpha-beta T cells reportedly came from several hundred expanded graft clones. Recipient T cells and thymic progenitors that survived were the source of the high TCRbeta diversity seen at day 60 in some patients.

Sequenced here: PBMCs, mostly from graft donor cells, sampled 360 days after TCRalphabeta/CD19-depleted stem cell transplant. The TCR originated in a boy in the first two years of life who had a stem cell transplant for acute myeloid leukemia, so the T cells may come from the graft donor.

The DNA for the CDR3 is TGCAGCGTTGAAGACTTCGGCTTTCAGTACTTC. It yields the protein CSVEDFGFQYF. The rearrangement uses TRBV29-1 and TRBJ2-5; D ambiguous. CDR3 length equals 11 residues. The V gene lost 0 bases and the J gene lost 11 bases, with 10 bases spanning the gap. CDR1 is SQVTM, CDR2 ANQGSEA, per germline.